This TCR beta chain was sequenced in a study of CD8 T cells in Susac syndrome. Random hexamers were used to reverse transcribe an amount of about 0.45 to 1 ug RNA. A single record per CDR3 protein comes from TCRdb applying MiXCR to the immunoSEQ multiplex PCR reads. The sample has about 190,000 distinct CDR3 sequences, 90% to 97% seen once. Of note for this clonotype: What it binds is not known.

The CDR3 is made up of 14 amino acids. V shed 3 bases, J shed 8 bases, and the junction held 6 bases outside the gene matches. Whole-study findings and limits: The TCR sequencing and HLA analysis in the study involved a relatively small number of individuals, as the study acknowledged. No clonal expansion appeared among CD4+ T cells in Susac patients.

This sequence originates from a human donor with Susac syndrome. The sample was CD4+ T cells from PBMCs. The chain joins TRBV12-3 or TRBV12-4 to TRBJ2-3; 9 bases line up with TRBD2. Here the CDR3 reads CASSLAGGLSTQYF. In DNA, the CDR3 is TGTGCCAGCAGTTTGGCGGGGGGGCTTTCTACGCAGTATTTT.